This entry lists 27 T cell receptor beta chains sequenced from one sample in a study of blood T cell repertoires in COVID-19. Profiling relied on immunoSEQ multiplex PCR, and the TCRdb table lists in-frame clones only, not all of them. This table holds 650,000 to 800,000 clones, 75% to 90% found once. The sample consisted of peripheral blood. The receptor source for this set is a woman under 30 with acute or convalescent COVID-19.

V usage is TRBV27 and J usage is TRBJ1-2, with D possibly being TRBD1 (5 bases). The CDR3 contains 14 residues. The V and J ends lost 2 bases and 8 bases respectively, with 15 bases between them. Germline assignment: CDR1 MNHEY and CDR2 SMNVEV (reference sequence). The CDR3 loop reads CASSLGVPGEGYTF. The DNA of the CDR3 is TGTGCCAGCAGTTTAGGGGTCCCGGGGGAAGGCTACACCTTC.

The V gene is TRBV18, the J gene TRBJ2-1; 11 bases are a match to TRBD2. Germline-derived CDR1 and CDR2 are KGHSH and LQKENI. This CDR3 is built from 15 residues. V shed 6 bases, J shed 4 bases, and the junction held 5 bases outside the gene matches. This CDR3 reads CASSLSGGAYNEQFF. CDR3 coding DNA: TGTGCCAGCTCCCTTAGCGGGGGGGCGTACAATGAGCAGTTCTTC.

V gene TRBV19 combines with J gene TRBJ1-1; D might be TRBD1 (6 bases). Germline loops: CDR1 LNHDA, CDR2 SQIVND (reference sequence). Trimming removed 6 bases from V and 4 bases from J, with 18 bases in between. The CDR3 runs to 15 residues. CDR3 in DNA: TGTGCCAGTAGGCCACAGGGTACGGGAACCACTGAAGCTTTCTTT. It yields the protein CASRPQGTGTTEAFF. The whole variable domain, filled in from reference TRBV19 and TRBJ1-1, reads DGGITQSPKYLFRKEGQNVTLSCEQNLNHDAMYWYRQDPGQGLRLIYYSQIVNDFQKGDIAEGYSVSREKKESFPLTVTSAQKNPTAFYLCASRPQGTGTTEAFFGQGTRLTVV.

This chain links TRBV6-1 with TRBJ1-6; 8 nucleotides agree with TRBD1. Germline CDR1 is MNHNS and CDR2 is SASEGT. The CDR3 is 16 amino acids. The V segment lost 0 bases and the J segment 6 bases; nucleotides outside the gene matches: 4. In DNA, the CDR3 is TGTGCCAGCAGTGAAGCCCTCGGACAGGGTAATTCACCCCTCCACTTT. Encoded protein: CASSEALGQGNSPLHF.

This clone appeared a few times. V and J are TRBV12-5 and TRBJ1-5; TRBD1 aligns across 7 bases. The CDR3 runs to 15 residues. J was trimmed by 4 bases and V by 1 base; bases with no gene match: 4. Germline CDR1 reads LGHNT; CDR2 reads FRNRAP. The CDR3 region has the DNA TGTGCTAGTGGTTTGGAGGGGGCGGGTAATCAGCCCCAGCATTTT. It translates to CASGLEGAGNQPQHF. Looking up the rest from reference TRBV12-5 and TRBJ1-5 gives the full variable domain: DARVTQTPRHKVTEMGQEVTMRCQPILGHNTVFWYRQTMMQGLELLAYFRNRAPLDDSGMPKDRFSAEMPDATLATLKIQPSEPRDSAVYFCASGLEGAGNQPQHFGDGTRLSIL.

The chain uses TRBV6-1 and TRBJ1-5; TRBD1 agrees at 7 bases. Looked up from germline, CDR1 is MNHNS and CDR2 is SASEGT. The CDR3 consists of 15 residues. V was clipped by 2 bases and J by 4 bases; unmatched bases: 5. Here the CDR3 reads CASSESWDRNQPQHF. The CDR3 DNA sequence: TGTGCCAGCAGTGAATCGTGGGACAGAAATCAGCCCCAGCATTTT.

The rearrangement uses TRBV7-9 and TRBJ1-3; D is undetermined. V was trimmed by 5 bases and J by 2 bases, leaving 16 bases between them. CDR3 length: 16 amino acids. Germline V gives CDR1 SEHNR, CDR2 FQNEAQ (reference sequence). The CDR3 loop reads CASSLQWEGAGNTIYF. The CDR3 nucleotides are TGTGCCAGCAGCCTACAGTGGGAGGGCGCTGGAAACACCATATATTTT.

The gene calls are TRBV10-3 and TRBJ1-2, with 7 nucleotides matching TRBD1. V shed 0 bases, J shed 8 bases, and the junction held 9 bases outside the gene matches. This CDR3 region has 15 residues. Germline CDR1 reads ENHRY; CDR2 reads SYGVKD. CDR3 DNA sequence: TGTGCCATCAGTGAGTCGTTAACAGGGGCAAGAGGCTACACCTTC. Its protein product is CAISESLTGARGYTF.

The V and J genes are TRBV7-9 and TRBJ1-2; no clear D gene. Trimming removed 1 base at V and 0 bases at J, with 12 bases between. Germline values: CDR1 SEHNR, CDR2 FQNEAQ (reference sequence). The CDR3 runs 16 residues. The CDR3 loop is CASSLVRESPNYGYTF. CDR3 DNA sequence: TGTGCCAGCAGCTTAGTGCGGGAGTCCCCTAACTATGGCTACACCTTC.

The chain joins TRBV11-3 to TRBJ1-1, with a tentative D call TRBD1 (5 bases). The ends were cut back, 5 bases at V and 0 bases at J, with 10 bases in the middle. The V gene's germline CDR1 is SGHNT and CDR2 YENEEA. This CDR3 spans 14 amino acids. The chain's CDR3 is CASSPGLLNTEAFF. The DNA of the CDR3 is TGTGCCAGCAGCCCGGGACTCCTGAACACTGAAGCTTTCTTT.

In this sample, this clone turned up once. The CDR3 reads CASSYIGTEFDSPLHF. CDR3 in DNA: TGTGCCAGCAGTTACATCGGGACAGAGTTTGATTCACCCCTCCACTTT. This chain uses TRBV6-6 with TRBJ1-6; TRBD1 matches 7 bases. Trimming at V came to 2 bases and at J to 8 bases, leaving 9 bases not matched to a gene. CDR1 and CDR2 from the germline V gene are MNHNY and SVGAGI (reference sequence). The CDR3 spans 16 residues.

In nucleotides, the CDR3 is TGTGCCACCAGTGTGTCAGGGGGCACAGCCGGGGAGCTGTTTTTT. Its protein product is CATSVSGGTAGELFF. The chain uses TRBV24-1 and TRBJ2-2, with 8 bases matching TRBD1. This CDR3 comprises 15 residues. Germline lookup yields CDR1 KGHDR and CDR2 SFDVKD. Trimming at V came to 5 bases and at J to 6 bases, leaving 7 bases not matched to a gene.

V is TRBV6-6 and J is TRBJ1-1, with 9 bases aligning to TRBD1. CDR1 is MNHNY, CDR2 SVGAGI, per germline (reference sequence). V lost 6 bases to trimming and J lost 11 bases; unmatched junction nucleotides: 7. This CDR3 region has 12 residues. CDR3: CASRDNRGPAFF. The CDR3 DNA is TGTGCCAGCAGGGACAACAGGGGGCCTGCTTTCTTT.

The chain recombines TRBV21-1 with TRBJ1-6; TRBD1 is the table's D call, not checked against the DNA. TRBV21-1 is classified as a pseudogene. The CDR3 contains 19 residues. The CDR3 sequence: CASSKNRGLGRTYNSPLHF. CDR3 DNA sequence: TGTGCCAGCAGCAAAAACAGGGGATTGGGTCGCACCTATAATTCACCCCTCCACTTT.

This clone showed up just once. The chain joins TRBV7-2 to TRBJ2-3, with TRBD1 as a possible D gene (5 bases). V lost 3 bases to trimming and J lost 7 bases, with 11 bases between them. The CDR3 is 13 amino acids. CDR1 is SGHTA, CDR2 FQGNSA, per germline. CDR3 protein: CASSLNPGNTQYF. CDR3 nucleotide sequence: TGTGCCAGCAGCTTGAACCCAGGGAATACGCAGTATTTT. Based on the CDR3 plus reference TRBV7-2 and TRBJ2-3, the full variable domain is GAGVSQSPSNKVTEKGKDVELRCDPISGHTALYWYRQSLGQGLEFLIYFQGNSAPDKSGLPSDRFSAERTGGSVSTLTIQRTQQEDSAVYLCASSLNPGNTQYFGPGTRLTVL.

This chain connects TRBV10-3 to TRBJ1-2, with 10 bases fitting TRBD1. CDR3 size: 14 residues. The V and J ends lost 6 bases and 6 bases, in that order; junction bases with no gene match: 7. CDR1 ENHRY and CDR2 SYGVKD come from the germline V gene. CDR3 in amino acids: CAIRIPGTGDGYTF. The CDR3 coding sequence is TGTGCCATCAGAATTCCCGGGACAGGGGATGGCTACACCTTC.

The CDR3 reads CASSEVELQGSGELFF. The CDR3 coding sequence is TGTGCCAGCAGTGAAGTTGAGTTGCAGGGATCCGGGGAGCTGTTTTTT. The chain employs TRBV6-1 and TRBJ2-2; D may be TRBD1 (5 bases). The V and J ends lost 1 base and 6 bases respectively, with 15 bases between them. The CDR3 is made up of 16 amino acids. In germline, CDR1 is MNHNS, CDR2 SASEGT.

The rearrangement joins TRBV7-3 to TRBJ2-1; D is possibly TRBD1 (5 bases). Germline lookup yields CDR1 SGHTA and CDR2 FQGTGA. The CDR3 covers 14 residues. V was clipped by 2 bases and J by 4 bases, with 9 bases between them. The CDR3, as DNA: TGTGCCAGCAGCTTATCGCCAGGGTACAATGAGCAGTTCTTC. Translating it yields CASSLSPGYNEQFF.

The chain employs TRBV23-1 and TRBJ2-7; D is unresolved. TRBV23-1 is an ORF for which the function is uncertain. The CDR3 contains 15 residues. V gave up 6 bases and J gave up 2 bases, with 17 bases separating them. DNA for the CDR3: TGCGCCAGCAGCCTTTTGGAGCGCGGAACCTACGAGCAGTACTTC. It codes for CASSLLERGTYEQYF.

The V gene is TRBV7-8, the J gene TRBJ1-6, with D unresolved. CDR1 and CDR2 from the germline V gene are SGHVS and FQNEAQ. This CDR3 spans 13 amino acids. V was cut by 5 bases and J by 9 bases, with 11 bases left in between. CDR3 protein: CASSPSPSSPLHF. The CDR3 region has the DNA TGTGCCAGCAGCCCGTCCCCGAGTTCACCCCTCCACTTT.

The gene calls are TRBV5-1 and TRBJ2-6, with 12 bases lining up with TRBD2. From germline, CDR1 is SGHRS and CDR2 YFSETQ. V lost 4 bases to trimming and J lost 2 bases; unmatched junction nucleotides: 7. CDR3 length: 18 amino acids. CDR3 sequence (DNA): TGCGCCAGCAGCGGCCTAGCGGGGGGGCCGACTGGGGCCAACGTCCTGACTTTC. This translates into CASSGLAGGPTGANVLTF.

J is TRBJ1-2 and V is TRBV24-1, with TRBD1 matching 8 bases. V was clipped by 3 bases and J by 5 bases; unmatched bases: 4. CDR1 and CDR2 from the germline V gene are KGHDR and SFDVKD. This CDR3 comprises 14 residues. DNA of the CDR3: TGTGCCACCAGTGATGGGGACAGGAATTATGGCTACACCTTC. It yields the protein CATSDGDRNYGYTF.

The rearrangement joins TRBV6-2 or TRBV6-3 to TRBJ1-1, with no clear D. V was clipped by 2 bases and J by 5 bases, with 12 bases between them. CDR1 is MNHEY, CDR2 SVGEGT, per germline. The length of the CDR3 is 14 residues. In DNA form, the CDR3 reads TGTGCCAGCAGTTACCCGACTGATCGGACTGAAGCTTTCTTT. Protein sequence: CASSYPTDRTEAFF.

This clone was picked up a small number of times. The chain uses TRBV5-5 and TRBJ1-1; D is uncertain. Trimming cost V 4 bases and J 0 bases, with 16 bases left between them. The CDR3 consists of 16 residues. In germline, CDR1 is SGHKS, CDR2 YYEKEE (reference sequence). The CDR3 reads CASSRGLIGVNTEAFF. The CDR3, as DNA: TGTGCCAGCAGCCGAGGACTCATTGGGGTGAACACTGAAGCTTTCTTT.

The chain carries TRBV2 and TRBJ1-4; 10 bases agree with TRBD1. V gave up 6 bases and J gave up 4 bases; unmatched junction bases: 14. CDR1 SNHLY and CDR2 FYNNEI come from the germline V gene. This CDR3 comprises 18 residues. CDR3 nucleotide sequence: TGTGCCAGCAGCATAAAAACCGGGACAGGGGTGCTTAATGAAAAACTGTTTTTT. It specifies CASSIKTGTGVLNEKLFF.

This clone has a handful of counts. This chain uses TRBV28 with TRBJ1-4; D perhaps matches TRBD1 (6 bases). V lost 6 bases and J 7 bases, leaving 27 bases between the germline ends. Germline CDR1 and CDR2: MDHEN and SYDVKM. The CDR3 is made up of 18 amino acids. The CDR3 coding sequence is TGTGCCAGCAGCACTAAAACCCGCGGGCAGGGGTATCGTGAAAAACTGTTTTTT. It specifies CASSTKTRGQGYREKLFF.

The rearrangement links TRBV7-2 to TRBJ2-3; 7 bases are shared with TRBD2. This CDR3 has 19 residues. V gave up 0 bases and J gave up 5 bases; unmatched junction bases: 17. Per the germline V gene, CDR1 is SGHTA and CDR2 is FQGNSA. The CDR3 sequence is CASSLARTGGSPRGDTQYF. The CDR3 DNA reads TGTGCCAGCAGCTTAGCGAGAACGGGGGGATCACCAAGGGGAGATACGCAGTATTTT. The complete variable domain, with remaining parts taken from reference TRBV7-2 and TRBJ2-3, reads GAGVSQSPSNKVTEKGKDVELRCDPISGHTALYWYRQSLGQGLEFLIYFQGNSAPDKSGLPSDRFSAERTGGSVSTLTIQRTQQEDSAVYLCASSLARTGGSPRGDTQYFGPGTRLTVL.